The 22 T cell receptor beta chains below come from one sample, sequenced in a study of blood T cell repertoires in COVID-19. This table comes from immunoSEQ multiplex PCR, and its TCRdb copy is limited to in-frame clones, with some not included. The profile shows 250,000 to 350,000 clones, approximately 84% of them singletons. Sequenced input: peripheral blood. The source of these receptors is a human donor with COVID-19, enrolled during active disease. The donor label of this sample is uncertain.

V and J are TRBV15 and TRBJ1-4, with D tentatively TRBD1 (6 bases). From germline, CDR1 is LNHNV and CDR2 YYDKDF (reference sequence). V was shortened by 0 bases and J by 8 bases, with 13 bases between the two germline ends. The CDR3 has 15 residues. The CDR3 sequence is CATSRDGGAREKLFF. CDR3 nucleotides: TGTGCCACCAGCAGAGATGGGGGGGCACGGGAAAAACTGTTTTTT.

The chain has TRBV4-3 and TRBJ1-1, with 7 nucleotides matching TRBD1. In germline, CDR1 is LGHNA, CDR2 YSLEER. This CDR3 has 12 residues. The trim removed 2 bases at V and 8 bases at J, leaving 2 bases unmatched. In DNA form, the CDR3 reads TGCGCCAGCAGCCAACCGGGACAGGAAGCTTTCTTT. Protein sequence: CASSQPGQEAFF.

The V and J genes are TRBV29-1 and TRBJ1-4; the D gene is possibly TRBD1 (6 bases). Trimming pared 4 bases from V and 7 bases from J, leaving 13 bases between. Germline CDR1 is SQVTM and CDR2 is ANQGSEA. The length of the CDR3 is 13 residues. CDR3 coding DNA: TGCAGCGTTGTTTTGACAGGTTTTGAAAAACTGTTTTTT. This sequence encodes CSVVLTGFEKLFF.

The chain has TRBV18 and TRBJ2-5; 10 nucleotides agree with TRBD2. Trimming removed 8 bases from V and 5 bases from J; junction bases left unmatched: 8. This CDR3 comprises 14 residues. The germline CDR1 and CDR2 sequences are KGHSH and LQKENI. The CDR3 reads CASRATSGVETQYF. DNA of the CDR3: TGTGCCAGCAGGGCCACTAGCGGGGTGGAGACCCAGTACTTC.

The CDR3 bases are TGTGCCAGCAGCTTGGTGCCTAGCTGGGAGGACGAGCAGTACTTC. Protein product: CASSLVPSWEDEQYF. V usage is TRBV5-4 and J usage is TRBJ2-7, with TRBD2 as a possible D gene (6 bases). Germline V gene lookup returns CDR1 SGHNT and CDR2 YYREEE (reference sequence). The germline V and J ends were trimmed by 0 bases and 5 bases, with 15 bases remaining between them. There are 15 residues in the CDR3.

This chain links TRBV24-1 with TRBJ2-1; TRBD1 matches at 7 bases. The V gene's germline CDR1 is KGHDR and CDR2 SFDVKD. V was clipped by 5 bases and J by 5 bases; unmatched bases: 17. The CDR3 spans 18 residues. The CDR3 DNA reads TGTGCCACCAGTGCCTTGAGCCCTCGACAGGGCTTTAACAATGAGCAGTTCTTC. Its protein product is CATSALSPRQGFNNEQFF.

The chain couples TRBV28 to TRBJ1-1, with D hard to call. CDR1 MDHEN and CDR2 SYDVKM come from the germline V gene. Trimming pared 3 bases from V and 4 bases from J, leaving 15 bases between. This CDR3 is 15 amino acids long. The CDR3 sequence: CASSLNGEISTEAFF. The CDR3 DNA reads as TGTGCCAGCAGTTTGAACGGGGAAATATCCACTGAAGCTTTCTTT.

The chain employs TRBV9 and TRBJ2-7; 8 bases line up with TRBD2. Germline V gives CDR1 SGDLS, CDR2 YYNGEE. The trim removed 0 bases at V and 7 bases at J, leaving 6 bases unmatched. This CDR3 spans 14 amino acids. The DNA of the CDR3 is TGTGCCAGCAGCGTAGAAGCGGGAGCAGGGGAGCAGTACTTC. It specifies CASSVEAGAGEQYF.

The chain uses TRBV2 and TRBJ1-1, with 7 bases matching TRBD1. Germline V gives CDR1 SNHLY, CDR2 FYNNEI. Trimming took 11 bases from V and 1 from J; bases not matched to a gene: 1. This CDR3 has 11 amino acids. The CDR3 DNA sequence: TGTGCCGGGGACAGGAACACTGAAGCTTTCTTT. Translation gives CAGDRNTEAFF.

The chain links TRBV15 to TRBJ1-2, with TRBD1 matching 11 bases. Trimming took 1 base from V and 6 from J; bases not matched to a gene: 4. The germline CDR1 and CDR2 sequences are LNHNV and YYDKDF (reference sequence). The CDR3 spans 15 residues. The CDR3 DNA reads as TGTGCCACCAGCAGAGTGGACAGGGGGCTGGATGGCTACACCTTC. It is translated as CATSRVDRGLDGYTF.

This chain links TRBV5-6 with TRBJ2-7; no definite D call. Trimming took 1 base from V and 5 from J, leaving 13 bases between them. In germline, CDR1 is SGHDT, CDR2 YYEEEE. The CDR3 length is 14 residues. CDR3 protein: CASSLFGLYHEQYF. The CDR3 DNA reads TGTGCCAGCAGCTTGTTCGGTTTATATCACGAGCAGTACTTC.

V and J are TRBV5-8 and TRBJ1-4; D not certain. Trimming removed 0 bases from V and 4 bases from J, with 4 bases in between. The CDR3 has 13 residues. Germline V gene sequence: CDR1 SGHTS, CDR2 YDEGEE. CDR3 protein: CASSLAVNEKLFF. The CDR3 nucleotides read TGTGCCAGCAGCTTGGCTGTTAATGAAAAACTGTTTTTT.

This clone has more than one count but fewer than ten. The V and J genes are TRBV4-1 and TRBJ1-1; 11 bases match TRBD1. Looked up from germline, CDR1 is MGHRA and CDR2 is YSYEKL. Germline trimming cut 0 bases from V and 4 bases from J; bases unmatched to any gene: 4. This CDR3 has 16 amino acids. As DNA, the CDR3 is TGCGCCAGCAGCCAAGATAGGACAGGGGGCATCACTGAAGCTTTCTTT. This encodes CASSQDRTGGITEAFF.

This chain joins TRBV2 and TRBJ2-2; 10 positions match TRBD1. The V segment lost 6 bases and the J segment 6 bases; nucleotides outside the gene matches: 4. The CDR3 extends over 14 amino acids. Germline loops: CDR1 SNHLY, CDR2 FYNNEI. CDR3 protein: CASRRTGGAGELFF. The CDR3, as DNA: TGTGCCAGCAGGAGGACAGGGGGAGCCGGGGAGCTGTTTTTT.

CDR3 coding DNA: TGTGCCAGCAGTTATGGTATCGGAGGGTCGAACACTGAAGCTTTCTTT. This encodes CASSYGIGGSNTEAFF. The V call is TRBV6-2 or TRBV6-3, the J call TRBJ1-1, with D hard to call. The germline V and J ends were trimmed by 3 bases and 1 base, with 15 bases remaining between them. The germline V gene encodes CDR1 MNHEY and CDR2 SVGEGT. The CDR3 extends over 16 amino acids.

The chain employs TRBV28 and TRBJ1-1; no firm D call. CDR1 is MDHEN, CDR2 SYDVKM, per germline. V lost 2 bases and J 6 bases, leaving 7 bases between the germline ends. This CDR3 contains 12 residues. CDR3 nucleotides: TGTGCCAGCAGTTTAGCCTGGCCTGAAGCTTTCTTT. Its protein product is CASSLAWPEAFF. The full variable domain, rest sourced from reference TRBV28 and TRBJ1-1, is DVKVTQSSRYLVKRTGEKVFLECVQDMDHENMFWYRQDPGLGLRLIYFSYDVKMKEKGDIPEGYSVSREKKERFSLILESASTNQTSMYLCASSLAWPEAFFGQGTRLTVV.

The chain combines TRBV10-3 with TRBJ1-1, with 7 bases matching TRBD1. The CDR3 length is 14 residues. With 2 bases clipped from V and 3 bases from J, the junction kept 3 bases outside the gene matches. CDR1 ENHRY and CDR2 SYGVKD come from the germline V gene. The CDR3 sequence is CAISEGRGYTEAFF. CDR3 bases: TGTGCCATCAGTGAGGGCAGGGGGTACACTGAAGCTTTCTTT.

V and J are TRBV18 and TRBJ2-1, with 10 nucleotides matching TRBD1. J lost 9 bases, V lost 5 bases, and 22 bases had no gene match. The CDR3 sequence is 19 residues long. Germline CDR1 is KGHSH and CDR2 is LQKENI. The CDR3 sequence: CASSIRQGAGELASSEQFF. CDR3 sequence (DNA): TGTGCCAGCTCAATCCGACAGGGGGCAGGGGAACTAGCGTCCAGTGAGCAGTTCTTC.

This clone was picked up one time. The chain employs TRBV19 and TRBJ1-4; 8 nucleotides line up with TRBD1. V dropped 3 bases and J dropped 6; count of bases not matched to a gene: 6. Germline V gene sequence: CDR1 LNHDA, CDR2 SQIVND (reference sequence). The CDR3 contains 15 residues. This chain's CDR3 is CASSITRGPDEKLFF. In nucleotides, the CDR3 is TGTGCCAGTAGTATCACCAGGGGGCCTGATGAAAAACTGTTTTTT.

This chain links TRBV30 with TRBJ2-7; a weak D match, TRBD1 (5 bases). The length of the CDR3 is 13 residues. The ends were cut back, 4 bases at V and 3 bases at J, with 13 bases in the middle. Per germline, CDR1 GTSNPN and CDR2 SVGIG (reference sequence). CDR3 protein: CAWTRQILYEQYF. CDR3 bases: TGTGCCTGGACTCGACAGATACTCTACGAGCAGTACTTC.

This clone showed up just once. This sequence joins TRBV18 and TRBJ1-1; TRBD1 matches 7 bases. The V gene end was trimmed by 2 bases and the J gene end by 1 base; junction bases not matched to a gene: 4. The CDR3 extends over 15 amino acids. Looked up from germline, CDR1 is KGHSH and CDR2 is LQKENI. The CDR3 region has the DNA TGTGCCAGCTCACCAGCTACAGGGGCGAACACTGAAGCTTTCTTT. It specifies CASSPATGANTEAFF.

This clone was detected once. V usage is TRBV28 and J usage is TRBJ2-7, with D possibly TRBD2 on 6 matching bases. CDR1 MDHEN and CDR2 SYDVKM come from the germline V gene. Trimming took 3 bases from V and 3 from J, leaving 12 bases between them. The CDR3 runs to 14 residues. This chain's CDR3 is CASSFLRGGYEQYF. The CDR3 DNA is TGTGCCAGCAGTTTTTTGAGGGGAGGCTACGAGCAGTACTTC. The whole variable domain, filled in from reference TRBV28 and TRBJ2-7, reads DVKVTQSSRYLVKRTGEKVFLECVQDMDHENMFWYRQDPGLGLRLIYFSYDVKMKEKGDIPEGYSVSREKKERFSLILESASTNQTSMYLCASSFLRGGYEQYFGPGTRLTVT.